Given below is one TCR beta chain in context. In the authors' workflow: Reference gene primer amplification gave estimated nucleated cell counts. Assay: immunoSEQ multiplex PCR; the TCRdb copy retains only in-frame clones and omits some. The V and J calls and clone size were taken over from that table, and D and trimming were inferred from the DNA. This table holds approximately 80,000 clones, 86% found once. From germline, CDR1 is SGDLS and CDR2 YYNGEE. Losses at the gene ends were 2 bases for V and 3 bases for J; bases not matched to a gene: 5. The CDR3 runs to 15 residues. The sample comes from a study of blood T cell repertoires in COVID-19. Study context: The samples span acute and convalescent COVID-19 from the United States, Italy and Spain. T cells, B-cell-depleted T cells, or PBMCs supplied cDNA or gDNA.

The chain carries TRBV9 and TRBJ1-2; 9 bases fit TRBD1. The receptor's source is a man over 45 with active COVID-19. Sequenced sample: peripheral blood. CDR3 bases: TGTGCCAGCAGCGTTGCGACAGGGGGGGACTATGGCTACACCTTC. It codes for CASSVATGGDYGYTF.